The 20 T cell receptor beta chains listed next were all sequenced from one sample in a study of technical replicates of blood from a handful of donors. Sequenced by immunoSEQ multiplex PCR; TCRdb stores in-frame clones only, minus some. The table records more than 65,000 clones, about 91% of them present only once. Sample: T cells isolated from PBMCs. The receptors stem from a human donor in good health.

The CDR3 DNA sequence: TGTGCCAGCAGTTCCCGACATGGACTTAGCAATCAGCCCCAGCATTTT. Encoded protein: CASSSRHGLSNQPQHF. The V call is TRBV6-5, the J call TRBJ1-5; no reliable D call. With 4 bases removed from V and 0 bases from J, the gap between germline ends came to 13 bases. The CDR3 runs 16 residues. Germline V gene sequence: CDR1 MNHEY, CDR2 SVGAGI.

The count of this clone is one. CDR3 loop: CASSLVRDRGEEQYF. DNA of the CDR3: TGTGCCAGCAGCTTGGTCCGGGACAGGGGAGAAGAGCAGTACTTC. This chain joins TRBV5-6 and TRBJ2-7; 10 bases align to TRBD1. CDR1 is SGHDT and CDR2 is YYEEEE in the germline V gene. V dropped 0 bases and J dropped 7; count of bases not matched to a gene: 7. The CDR3 is 15 amino acids.

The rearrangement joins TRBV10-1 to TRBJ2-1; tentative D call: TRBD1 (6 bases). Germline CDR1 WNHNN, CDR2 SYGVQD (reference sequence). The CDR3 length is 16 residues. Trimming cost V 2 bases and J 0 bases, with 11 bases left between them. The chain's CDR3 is CASSELRGSSYNEQFF. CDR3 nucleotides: TGCGCCAGCAGTGAGCTCAGGGGAAGCTCCTACAATGAGCAGTTCTTC.

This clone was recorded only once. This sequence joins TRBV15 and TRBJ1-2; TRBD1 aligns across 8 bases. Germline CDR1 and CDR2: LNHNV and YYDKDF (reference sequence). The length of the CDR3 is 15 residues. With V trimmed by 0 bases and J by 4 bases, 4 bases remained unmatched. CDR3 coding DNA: TGTGCCACCAGCAGAGATGGGGGGACAGGCTATGGCTACACCTTC. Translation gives CATSRDGGTGYGYTF.

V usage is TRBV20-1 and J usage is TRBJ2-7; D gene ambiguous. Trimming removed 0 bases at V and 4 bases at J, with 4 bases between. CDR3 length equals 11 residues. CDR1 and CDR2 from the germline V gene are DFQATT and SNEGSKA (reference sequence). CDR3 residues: CSARDGYEQYF. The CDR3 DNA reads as TGCAGTGCTAGAGACGGGTACGAGCAGTACTTC.

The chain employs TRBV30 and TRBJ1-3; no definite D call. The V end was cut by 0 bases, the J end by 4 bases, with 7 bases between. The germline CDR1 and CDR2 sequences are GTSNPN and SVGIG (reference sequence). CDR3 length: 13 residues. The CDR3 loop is CAWSVSSGNTIYF. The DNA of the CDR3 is TGTGCCTGGAGTGTTTCTTCGGGAAACACCATATATTTT.

The CDR3 is CASSLYRGTLDGYTF. For the CDR3, the DNA is TGTGCCAGCAGTTTATATCGGGGAACGTTGGATGGCTACACCTTC. The V and J genes are TRBV27 and TRBJ1-2; no reliable D call. The CDR3 consists of 15 residues. Per germline, CDR1 MNHEY and CDR2 SMNVEV (reference sequence). V gave up 1 base and J gave up 6 bases, with 15 bases separating them.

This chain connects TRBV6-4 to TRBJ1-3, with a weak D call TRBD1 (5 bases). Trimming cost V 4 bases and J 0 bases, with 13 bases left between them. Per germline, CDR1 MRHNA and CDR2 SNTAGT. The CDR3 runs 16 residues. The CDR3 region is CASSGPQVTSGNTIYF. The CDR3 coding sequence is TGTGCCAGCAGTGGTCCACAGGTGACCTCTGGAAACACCATATATTTT.

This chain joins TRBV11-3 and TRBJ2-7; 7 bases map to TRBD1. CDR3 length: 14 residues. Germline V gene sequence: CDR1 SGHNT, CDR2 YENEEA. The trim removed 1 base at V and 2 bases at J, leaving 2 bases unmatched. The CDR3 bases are TGTGCCAGCAGCTTAGGTGGGACAGCCTACGAGCAGTACTTC. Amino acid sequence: CASSLGGTAYEQYF.

CDR3 nucleotide sequence: TGTGCCAGCTGCGCGGACGGCGAAGGGGAGGACAATGAAAAACTGTTTTTT. It translates to CASCADGEGEDNEKLFF. This chain connects TRBV4-2 to TRBJ1-4; D is possibly TRBD1 (5 bases). This CDR3 has 17 amino acids. Germline V gene sequence: CDR1 LGHNA, CDR2 YNFKEQ. Trimming took 8 bases from V and 5 from J, leaving 24 bases between them.

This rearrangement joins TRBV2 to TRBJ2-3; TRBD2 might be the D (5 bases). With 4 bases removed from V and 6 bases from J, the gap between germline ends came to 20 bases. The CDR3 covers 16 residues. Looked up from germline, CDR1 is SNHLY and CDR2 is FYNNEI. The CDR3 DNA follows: TGTGCCAGCAGTGTAGATAGGGAAGGGAGAGGGGATACGCAGTATTTT. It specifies CASSVDREGRGDTQYF. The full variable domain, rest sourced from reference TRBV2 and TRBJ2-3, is EPEVTQTPSHQVTQMGQEVILRCVPISNHLYFYWYRQILGQKVEFLVSFYNNEISEKSEIFDDQFSVERPDGSNFTLKIRSTKLEDSAMYFCASSVDREGRGDTQYFGPGTRLTVL.

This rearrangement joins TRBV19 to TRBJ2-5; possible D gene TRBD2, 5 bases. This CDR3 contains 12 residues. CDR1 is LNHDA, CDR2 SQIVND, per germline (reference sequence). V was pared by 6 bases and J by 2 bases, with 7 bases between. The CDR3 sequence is CASSGNQETQYF. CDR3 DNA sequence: TGTGCCAGTAGCGGGAATCAAGAGACCCAGTACTTC.

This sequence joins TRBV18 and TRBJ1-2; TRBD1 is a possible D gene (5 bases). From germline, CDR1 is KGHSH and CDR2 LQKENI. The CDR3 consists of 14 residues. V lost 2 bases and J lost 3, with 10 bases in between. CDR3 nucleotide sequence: TGTGCCAGCTCACCAATGGGGCCTTACTATGGCTACACCTTC. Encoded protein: CASSPMGPYYGYTF.

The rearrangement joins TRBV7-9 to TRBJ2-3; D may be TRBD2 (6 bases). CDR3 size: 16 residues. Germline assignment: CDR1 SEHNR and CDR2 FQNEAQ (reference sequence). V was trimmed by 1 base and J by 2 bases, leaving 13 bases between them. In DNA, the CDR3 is TGTGCCAGCAGCTTAGTCTCTGGAGGGTCCACAGATACGCAGTATTTT. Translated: CASSLVSGGSTDTQYF.

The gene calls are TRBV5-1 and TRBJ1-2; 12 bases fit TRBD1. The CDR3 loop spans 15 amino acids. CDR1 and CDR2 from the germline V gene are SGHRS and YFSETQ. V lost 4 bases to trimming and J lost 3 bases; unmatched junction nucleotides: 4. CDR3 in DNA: TGCGCCAGCAGCATAGGGACAGGGGGCGACTATGGCTACACCTTC. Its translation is CASSIGTGGDYGYTF.

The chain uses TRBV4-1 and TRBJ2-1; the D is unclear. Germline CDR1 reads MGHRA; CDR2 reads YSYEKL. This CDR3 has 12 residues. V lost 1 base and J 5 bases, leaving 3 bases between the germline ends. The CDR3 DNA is TGCGCCAGCAGCCAAGTAAACAATGAGCAGTTCTTC. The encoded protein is CASSQVNNEQFF.

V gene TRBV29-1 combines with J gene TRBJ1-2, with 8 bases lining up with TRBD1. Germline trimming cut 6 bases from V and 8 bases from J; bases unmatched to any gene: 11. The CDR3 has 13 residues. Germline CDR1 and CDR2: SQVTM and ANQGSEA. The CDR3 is CSVPWTGMRGYTF. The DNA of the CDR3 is TGCAGCGTCCCCTGGACAGGGATGAGGGGCTACACCTTC.

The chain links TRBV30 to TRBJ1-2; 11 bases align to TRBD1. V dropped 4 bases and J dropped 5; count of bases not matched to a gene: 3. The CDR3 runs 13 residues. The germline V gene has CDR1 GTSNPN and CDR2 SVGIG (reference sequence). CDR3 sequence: CAWTGQGAYGYTF. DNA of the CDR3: TGTGCCTGGACCGGACAGGGGGCTTATGGCTACACCTTC.

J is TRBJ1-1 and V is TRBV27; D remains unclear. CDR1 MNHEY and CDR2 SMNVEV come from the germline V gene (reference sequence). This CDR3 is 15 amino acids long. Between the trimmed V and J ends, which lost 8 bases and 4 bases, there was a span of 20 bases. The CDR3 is CASFTPSGSATEAFF. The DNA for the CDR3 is TGTGCCAGCTTTACCCCCTCCGGCAGCGCCACTGAAGCTTTCTTT.

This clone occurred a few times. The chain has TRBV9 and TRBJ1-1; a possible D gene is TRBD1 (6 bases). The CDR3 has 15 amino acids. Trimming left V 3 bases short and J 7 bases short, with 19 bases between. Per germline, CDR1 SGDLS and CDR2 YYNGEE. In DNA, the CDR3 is TGTGCCAGCAGCGAGCGGGACACGGGATTTGGTGAAGCTTTCTTT. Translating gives CASSERDTGFGEAFF.